Detailed here is one TCR beta chain. Other DNA sequences in the same sample also yield this CDR3. Caucasian adults living in Nashville, Tennessee, provided all samples. Sequencing was performed with immunoSEQ multiplex PCR; in TCRdb, only in-frame clones are kept and a portion is missing. This sample yields about 2.4 million clones, of which roughly 92% are seen a single time; roughly 0.15% belongs to the top ten. This sample is drawn from a study of shared clonotypes between healthy human individuals. Trimming stripped 6 bases from V and 1 base from J, with 9 bases between. The CDR3 totals 14 residues. Germline-derived CDR1 and CDR2 are ENHRY and SYGVKD.

The chain employs TRBV10-3 and TRBJ2-2, with D perhaps matching TRBD1 (6 bases). The sequence derives from a young man in good health. The sequenced sample consisted of naive CD4+ T cells sorted from blood. Subset of the sample: CD45RA+ positively selected. The CDR3 DNA reads as TGTGCCATCAGCGGGACACTGAACACCGGGGAGCTGTTTTTT. Protein product: CAISGTLNTGELFF.